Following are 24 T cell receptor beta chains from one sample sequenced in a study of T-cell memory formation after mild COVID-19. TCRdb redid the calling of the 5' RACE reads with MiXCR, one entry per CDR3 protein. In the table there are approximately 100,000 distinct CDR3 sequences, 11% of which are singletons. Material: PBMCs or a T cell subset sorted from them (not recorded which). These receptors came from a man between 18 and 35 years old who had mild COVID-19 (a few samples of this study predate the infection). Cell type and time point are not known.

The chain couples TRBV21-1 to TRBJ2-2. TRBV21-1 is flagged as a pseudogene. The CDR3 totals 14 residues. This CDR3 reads CASSKELRTGELFF. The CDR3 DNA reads TGTGCCAGCAGCAAAGAACTTCGGACCGGGGAGCTGTTTTTT.

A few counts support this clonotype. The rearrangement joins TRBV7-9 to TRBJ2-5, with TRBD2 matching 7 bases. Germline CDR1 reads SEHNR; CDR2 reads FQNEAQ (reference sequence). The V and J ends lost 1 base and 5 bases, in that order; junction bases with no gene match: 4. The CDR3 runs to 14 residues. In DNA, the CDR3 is TGTGCCAGCAGCTTAGGATCGCGGGGGGAGACCCAGTACTTC. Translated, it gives CASSLGSRGETQYF.

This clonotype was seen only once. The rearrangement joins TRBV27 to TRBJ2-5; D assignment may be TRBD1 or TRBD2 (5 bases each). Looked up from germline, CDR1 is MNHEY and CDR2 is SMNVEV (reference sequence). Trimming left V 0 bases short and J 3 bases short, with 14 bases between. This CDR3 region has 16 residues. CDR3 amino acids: CASSLSIGTEEETQYF. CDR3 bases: TGTGCCAGCAGTTTATCGATCGGGACGGAGGAAGAGACCCAGTACTTC.

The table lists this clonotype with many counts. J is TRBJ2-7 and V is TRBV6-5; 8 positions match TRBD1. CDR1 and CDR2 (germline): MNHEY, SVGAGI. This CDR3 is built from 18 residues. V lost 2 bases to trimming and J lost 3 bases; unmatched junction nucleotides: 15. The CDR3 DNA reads TGTGCCAGCAGTTACCAGCCCCCGGGACAGGAATTAGACTACGAGCAGTACTTC. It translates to CASSYQPPGQELDYEQYF.

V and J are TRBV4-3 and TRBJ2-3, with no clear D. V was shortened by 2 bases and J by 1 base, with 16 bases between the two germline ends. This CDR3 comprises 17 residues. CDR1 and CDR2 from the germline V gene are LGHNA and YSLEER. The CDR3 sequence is CASSQLGPRDGTDTQYF. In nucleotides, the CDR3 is TGCGCCAGCAGCCAACTAGGACCGCGCGACGGCACAGATACGCAGTATTTT.

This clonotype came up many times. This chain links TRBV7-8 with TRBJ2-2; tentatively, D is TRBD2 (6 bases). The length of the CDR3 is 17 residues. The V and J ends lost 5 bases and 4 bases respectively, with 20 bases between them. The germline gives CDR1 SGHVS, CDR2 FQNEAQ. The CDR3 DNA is TGTGCCAGCAGCCAGTGGGAGGAGGTCAGAAGCACCGGGGAGCTGTTTTTT. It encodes CASSQWEEVRSTGELFF.

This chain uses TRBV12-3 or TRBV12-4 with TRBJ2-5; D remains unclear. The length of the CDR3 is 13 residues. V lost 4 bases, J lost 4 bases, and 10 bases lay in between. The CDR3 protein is CASSSRPRETQYF. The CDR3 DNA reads TGTGCCAGCAGTTCCCGACCTCGAGAGACCCAGTACTTC.

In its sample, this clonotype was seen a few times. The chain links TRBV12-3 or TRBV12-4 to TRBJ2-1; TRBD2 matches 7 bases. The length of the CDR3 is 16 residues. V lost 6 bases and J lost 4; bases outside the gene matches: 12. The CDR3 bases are TGTGCCAGCAGCCCACCTCCTAGCGGCGATTACAATGAGCAGTTCTTC. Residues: CASSPPPSGDYNEQFF.

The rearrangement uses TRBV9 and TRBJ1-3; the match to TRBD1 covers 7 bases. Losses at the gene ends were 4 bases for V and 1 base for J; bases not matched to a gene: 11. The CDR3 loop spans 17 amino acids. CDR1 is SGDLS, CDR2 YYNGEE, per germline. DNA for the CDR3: TGTGCCAGCAGCCCCCGGCCAGGGGGATCTTCTGGAAACACCATATATTTT. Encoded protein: CASSPRPGGSSGNTIYF. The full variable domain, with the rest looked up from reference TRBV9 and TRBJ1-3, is DSGVTQTPKHLITATGQRVTLRCSPRSGDLSVYWYQQSLDQGLQFLIQYYNGEERAKGNILERFSAQQFPDLHSELNLSSLELGDSALYFCASSPRPGGSSGNTIYFGEGSWLTVV.

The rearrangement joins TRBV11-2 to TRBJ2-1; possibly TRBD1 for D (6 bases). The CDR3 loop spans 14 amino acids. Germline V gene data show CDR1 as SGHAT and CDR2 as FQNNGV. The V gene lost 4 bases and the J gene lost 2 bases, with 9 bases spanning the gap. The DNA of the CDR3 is TGTGCCAGCAGCTCCACAGGGCCCTACAATGAGCAGTTCTTC. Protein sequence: CASSSTGPYNEQFF.

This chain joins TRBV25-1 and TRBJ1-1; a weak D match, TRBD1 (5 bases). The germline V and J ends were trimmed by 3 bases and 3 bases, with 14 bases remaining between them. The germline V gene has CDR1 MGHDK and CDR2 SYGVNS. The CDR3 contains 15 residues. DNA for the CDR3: TGTGCCAGCAGTGAGGGGCGGAGCAGACACACTGAAGCTTTCTTT. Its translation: CASSEGRSRHTEAFF.

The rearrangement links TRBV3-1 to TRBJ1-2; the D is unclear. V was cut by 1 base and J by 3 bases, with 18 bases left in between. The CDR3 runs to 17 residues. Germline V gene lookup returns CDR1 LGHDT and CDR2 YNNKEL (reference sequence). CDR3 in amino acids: CASSQGGTSIYYYGYTF. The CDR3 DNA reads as TGTGCCAGCAGCCAAGGGGGAACGAGCATATATTACTATGGCTACACCTTC. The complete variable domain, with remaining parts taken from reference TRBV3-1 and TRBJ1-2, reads DTAVSQTPKYLVTQMGNDKSIKCEQNLGHDTMYWYKQDSKKFLKIMFSYNNKELIINETVPNRFSPKSPDKAHLNLHINSLELGDSAVYFCASSQGGTSIYYYGYTFGSGTRLTVV.

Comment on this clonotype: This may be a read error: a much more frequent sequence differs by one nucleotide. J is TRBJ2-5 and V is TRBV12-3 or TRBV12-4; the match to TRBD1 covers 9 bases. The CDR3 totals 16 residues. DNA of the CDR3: TGTGCCAGCTCCCATGTCGGGACAGGGTGGCAAGAGACCCGGTACTTC. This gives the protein CASSHVGTGWQETRYF.

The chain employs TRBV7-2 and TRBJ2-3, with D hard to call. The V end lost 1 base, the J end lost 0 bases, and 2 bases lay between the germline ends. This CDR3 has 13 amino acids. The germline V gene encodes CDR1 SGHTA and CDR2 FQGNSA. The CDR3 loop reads CASSLESTDTQYF. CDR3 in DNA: TGTGCCAGCAGCTTAGAAAGCACAGATACGCAGTATTTT. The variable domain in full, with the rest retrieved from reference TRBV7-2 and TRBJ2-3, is GAGVSQSPSNKVTEKGKDVELRCDPISGHTALYWYRQSLGQGLEFLIYFQGNSAPDKSGLPSDRFSAERTGGSVSTLTIQRTQQEDSAVYLCASSLESTDTQYFGPGTRLTVL.

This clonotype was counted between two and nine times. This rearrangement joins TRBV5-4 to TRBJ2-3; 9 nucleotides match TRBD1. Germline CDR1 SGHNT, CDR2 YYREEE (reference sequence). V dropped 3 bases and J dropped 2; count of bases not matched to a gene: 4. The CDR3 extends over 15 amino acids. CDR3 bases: TGTGCCAGCAGCTCTGGGACAGGGAACACAGATACGCAGTATTTT. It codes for CASSSGTGNTDTQYF.

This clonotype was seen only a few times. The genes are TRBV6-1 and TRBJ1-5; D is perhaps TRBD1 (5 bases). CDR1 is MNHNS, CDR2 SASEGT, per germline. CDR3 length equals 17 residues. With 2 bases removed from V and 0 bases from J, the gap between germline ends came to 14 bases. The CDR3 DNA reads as TGTGCCAGCAGTGAATCGCCAGGGAGATATAGCAATCAGCCCCAGCATTTT. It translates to CASSESPGRYSNQPQHF.

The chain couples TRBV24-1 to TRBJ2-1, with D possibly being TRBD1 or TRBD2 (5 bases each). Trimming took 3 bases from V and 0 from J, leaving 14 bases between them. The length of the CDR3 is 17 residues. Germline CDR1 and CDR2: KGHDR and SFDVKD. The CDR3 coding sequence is TGTGCCACCAGTGATCCCCTCCATGGGGGCTCCTACAATGAGCAGTTCTTC. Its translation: CATSDPLHGGSYNEQFF.

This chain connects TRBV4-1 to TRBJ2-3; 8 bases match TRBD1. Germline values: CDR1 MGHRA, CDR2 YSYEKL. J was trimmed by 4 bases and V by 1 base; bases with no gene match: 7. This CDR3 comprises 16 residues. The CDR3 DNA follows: TGCGCCAGCAGCCAAGTTGCGGACAGGGTGTCAGATACGCAGTATTTT. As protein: CASSQVADRVSDTQYF.

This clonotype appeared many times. This CDR3 is CASSLVSVNYGYTF. CDR3 coding DNA: TGCGCCAGCAGCTTGGTTTCGGTAAACTATGGCTACACCTTC. This rearrangement joins TRBV5-1 to TRBJ1-2; D ambiguous. Germline CDR1 reads SGHRS; CDR2 reads YFSETQ. Trimming pared 0 bases from V and 2 bases from J, leaving 8 bases between. This CDR3 has 14 amino acids.

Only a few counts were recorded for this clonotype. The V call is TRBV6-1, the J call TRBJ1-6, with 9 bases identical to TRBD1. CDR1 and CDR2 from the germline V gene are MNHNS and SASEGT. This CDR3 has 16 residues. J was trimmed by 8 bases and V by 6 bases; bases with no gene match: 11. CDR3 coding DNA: TGTGCCAGCAGCATAAGAGGACAGGGGTGGGATTCACCCCTCCACTTT. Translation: CASSIRGQGWDSPLHF.

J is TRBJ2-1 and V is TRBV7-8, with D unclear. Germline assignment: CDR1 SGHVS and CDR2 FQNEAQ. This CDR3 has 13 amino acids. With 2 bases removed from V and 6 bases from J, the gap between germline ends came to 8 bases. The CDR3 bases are TGTGCCAGCAGCTTAATGGGGTTCAATGAGCAGTTCTTC. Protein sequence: CASSLMGFNEQFF. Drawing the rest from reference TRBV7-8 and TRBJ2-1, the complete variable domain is GAGVSQSPRYKVAKRGQDVALRCDPISGHVSLFWYQQALGQGPEFLTYFQNEAQLDKSGLPSDRFFAERPEGSVSTLKIQRTQQEDSAVYLCASSLMGFNEQFFGPGTRLTVL.

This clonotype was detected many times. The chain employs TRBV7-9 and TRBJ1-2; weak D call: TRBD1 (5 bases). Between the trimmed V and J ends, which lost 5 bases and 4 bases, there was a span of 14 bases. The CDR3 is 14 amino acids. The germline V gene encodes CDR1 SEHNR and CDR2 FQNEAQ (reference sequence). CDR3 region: CASSPPLGGYGYTF. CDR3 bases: TGTGCCAGCAGCCCCCCTCTGGGGGGCTATGGCTACACCTTC.

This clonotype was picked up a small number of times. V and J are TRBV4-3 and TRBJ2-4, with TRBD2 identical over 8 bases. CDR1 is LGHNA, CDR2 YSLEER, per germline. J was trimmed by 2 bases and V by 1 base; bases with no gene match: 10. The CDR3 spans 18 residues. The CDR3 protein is CASSQGRLAGLSKNIQYF. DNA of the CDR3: TGCGCCAGCAGCCAAGGGCGTCTAGCGGGTCTCTCCAAAAACATTCAGTACTTC.

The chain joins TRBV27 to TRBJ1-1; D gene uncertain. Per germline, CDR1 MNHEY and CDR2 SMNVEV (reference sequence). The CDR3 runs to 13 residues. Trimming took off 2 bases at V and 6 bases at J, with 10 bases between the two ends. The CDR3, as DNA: TGTGCCAGCAGTTTAACACGCCTATCTGAAGCTTTCTTT. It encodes CASSLTRLSEAFF.